This T cell receptor (beta chain) appears in the sequencing data of a study of identical twins. Via MiXCR, TCRdb re-called the 5' RACE reads, giving one row per CDR3 protein. The data hold more than 350,000 distinct CDR3 sequences, with around 9.7% observed a single time. This clonotype showed up just a few times. No antigen is known for it. This CDR3 has 16 residues. Trimming took 1 base from V and 0 from J, leaving 9 bases between them. The germline V gene encodes CDR1 KGHSH and CDR2 LQKENI. The study, taken as a whole, reports: Models, which agreed with sharing between unrelated individuals, nonetheless underestimated the out-of-frame TCR alpha sharing seen in monozygotic twins. Invariant T cells like MAIT and iNKT could partly confound the zero-insertion analyses. The study based its conclusions on cross-sectional statistical analysis and did not follow the same donors. The abundant beta clonotypes from cord blood had fewer insertions, and memory repertoires had none of this.

The chain is built from TRBV18 and TRBJ1-4, with D possibly TRBD1 on 5 matching bases. This sequence originates from a woman in her forties or fifties in good health. Sample: naive T cells sorted from blood. The CDR3 sequence is CASSPLRTTTNEKLFF. In DNA form, the CDR3 reads TGTGCCAGCTCACCACTAAGGACAACAACTAATGAAAAACTGTTTTTT.